The 21 T cell receptor beta chains reported below all come from one sample, sequenced in a study of blood T cells in healthy people across ages. Through a sample-barcoded 5' primer and a J-beta primer mix, a second PCR was run for roughly 7 to 11 cycles. TCRdb re-analysed the 5' RACE reads in MiXCR, keeping a single row per CDR3 protein. Altogether roughly 800,000 distinct CDR3 sequences are present, 58% being singletons, with the ten largest covering about 20%. Material: blood. These receptors all come from a man aged 25 to 40 in good health.

This chain connects TRBV10-3 to TRBJ1-2; TRBD1 agrees at 9 bases. Germline lookup yields CDR1 ENHRY and CDR2 SYGVKD. CDR3 length equals 12 residues. With 11 bases clipped from V and 6 bases from J, the junction kept 7 bases outside the gene matches. This CDR3 is CAGQGNGDGYTF. In nucleotides, the CDR3 is TGTGCCGGACAGGGGAACGGGGATGGCTACACCTTC.

This clonotype was counted only a few times. This chain joins TRBV6-5 and TRBJ2-7; TRBD2 might be the D (5 bases). The last part of the DNA fits TRBJ2-5 better; the J call may be wrong. The CDR3 spans 14 residues. Germline V CDR1 and CDR2: MNHEY, SVGAGI. The DNA of the CDR3 is TGTGCCAGCAGTCTCCGAAATGAGGGAGAGACCCAGTACTTC. Protein product: CASSLRNEGETQYF.

The chain has TRBV25-1 and TRBJ2-7, with TRBD2 matching over 7 bases. V trimming: 3 bases; J trimming: 0 bases; junction bases outside the gene matches: 2. Germline V gene sequence: CDR1 MGHDK, CDR2 SYGVNS. The CDR3 is 14 residues long. Written as DNA, the CDR3 is TGTGCCAGCAGTGAGCGGGAGAGCTCCTACGAGCAGTACTTC. It encodes CASSERESSYEQYF.

The CDR3 reads CASSLEPPAQGAHYGYTF. CDR3 nucleotide sequence: TGCGCCAGCAGCTTGGAGCCCCCCGCACAGGGGGCTCACTATGGCTACACCTTC. The J gene is TRBJ1-2, the V gene TRBV5-1; 9 nucleotides match TRBD1. The CDR3 has 18 residues. V lost 0 bases and J lost 3; bases outside the gene matches: 12. The germline CDR1 and CDR2 sequences are SGHRS and YFSETQ.

This clonotype has just a few counts. V is TRBV10-3 and J is TRBJ2-1, with TRBD2 matching 13 bases. This CDR3 has 15 amino acids. Germline trimming cut 6 bases from V and 7 bases from J; bases unmatched to any gene: 6. In germline, CDR1 is ENHRY, CDR2 SYGVKD. The CDR3 DNA reads TGTGCCATCAGCGGTACTAGCGGGGGGGATAATGAGCAGTTCTTC. It yields the protein CAISGTSGGDNEQFF.

This clonotype has just a few counts. The chain is built from TRBV6-6 and TRBJ1-2, with TRBD1 as a possible D gene (6 bases). This CDR3 contains 16 residues. In germline, CDR1 is MNHNY, CDR2 SVGAGI (reference sequence). Deletions cut 2 bases from V and 4 bases from J, with 17 bases between. The CDR3 nucleotides read TGTGCCAGCAGTTACCTCAAGGGGGGGATCGGCTATGGCTACACCTTC. It yields the protein CASSYLKGGIGYGYTF.

The chain is built from TRBV10-1 and TRBJ2-1; D is ambiguous. Between the trimmed V and J ends, which lost 0 bases and 8 bases, there was a span of 8 bases. The CDR3 extends over 13 amino acids. Germline CDR1 WNHNN, CDR2 SYGVQD (reference sequence). The CDR3 DNA reads TGCGCCAGCAGTGAGTCGATCGGGCATGAGCAGTTCTTC. Protein: CASSESIGHEQFF.

The CDR3 protein is CASARDRGSNQPQHF. As DNA, the CDR3 is TGTGCCAGCGCCCGGGACAGGGGGAGCAATCAGCCCCAGCATTTT. V gene TRBV27 combines with J gene TRBJ1-5; TRBD1 aligns across 11 bases. Germline CDR1 and CDR2: MNHEY and SMNVEV (reference sequence). The V and J ends lost 8 bases and 1 base, in that order; junction bases with no gene match: 4. The CDR3 loop spans 15 amino acids.

The rearrangement uses TRBV29-1 and TRBJ2-1; no definite D call. Germline assignment: CDR1 SQVTM and CDR2 ANQGSEA. The V gene lost 7 bases and the J gene lost 7 bases, with 8 bases spanning the gap. CDR3 length equals 10 residues. In DNA, the CDR3 is TGCAGCGCAAGAACGAATGAGCAGTTCTTC. It codes for CSARTNEQFF.

CDR3 protein: CASSFPTGGANVLTF. The CDR3 DNA sequence: TGTGCCAGCAGCTTCCCCACGGGTGGGGCCAACGTCCTGACTTTC. The rearrangement uses TRBV7-3 and TRBJ2-6; D unclear. Germline loops: CDR1 SGHTA, CDR2 FQGTGA. The CDR3 spans 15 residues. V lost 3 bases to trimming and J lost 3 bases, with 9 bases between them. The variable domain in full, completed from reference TRBV7-3 and TRBJ2-6, reads GAGVSQTPSNKVTEKGKYVELRCDPISGHTALYWYRQSLGQGPEFLIYFQGTGAADDSGLPNDRFFAVRPEGSVSTLKIQRTERGDSAVYLCASSFPTGGANVLTFGAGSRLTVL.

This clonotype came up a few times. V is TRBV20-1 and J is TRBJ2-1; 7 nucleotides align to TRBD2. The CDR3 covers 16 residues. The trim removed 3 bases at V and 7 bases at J, leaving 15 bases unmatched. Germline lookup yields CDR1 DFQATT and CDR2 SNEGSKA (reference sequence). The DNA for the CDR3 is TGCAGTGCTAGTGCCCGCCTACTAACCGGGGGGAATGAGCAGTTCTTC. It specifies CSASARLLTGGNEQFF.

The chain recombines TRBV6-1 with TRBJ1-5; D unclear. V was pared by 4 bases and J by 7 bases, with 8 bases between. Germline CDR1 and CDR2: MNHNS and SASEGT. The CDR3 length is 12 residues. CDR3: CASSGGWQPQHF. Written as DNA, the CDR3 is TGTGCCAGCAGTGGGGGTTGGCAGCCCCAGCATTTT.

This clonotype has only a few counts. The J gene is TRBJ2-5, the V gene TRBV29-1; 7 nucleotides line up with TRBD1. Germline CDR1 and CDR2: SQVTM and ANQGSEA. There are 13 residues in the CDR3. J was trimmed by 2 bases and V by 4 bases; bases with no gene match: 4. DNA for the CDR3: TGCAGCGTTGTCGGGGACAGTCAAGAGACCCAGTACTTC. It is translated as CSVVGDSQETQYF.

This rearrangement joins TRBV18 to TRBJ2-1, with 9 bases that match TRBD2. J gave up 7 bases and V 6 bases, and 10 bases lay outside the gene matches. Germline CDR1 is KGHSH and CDR2 is LQKENI. The CDR3 loop spans 15 amino acids. The CDR3 DNA is TGTGCCAGCTCGACCGGTAGCGGGAGAGGGAATGAGCAGTTCTTC. It specifies CASSTGSGRGNEQFF.

This clonotype was recorded at least ten times. Being one base from a much bigger clone, this may be a read error. This chain uses TRBV15 with TRBJ2-7; TRBD2 matches 9 bases. The V and J ends lost 8 bases and 7 bases, in that order; junction bases with no gene match: 18. The CDR3 runs to 16 residues. Germline CDR1 and CDR2: LNHNV and YYDKDF (reference sequence). Written as DNA, the CDR3 is TGTGCCACCGCCGGCGAAGCGGGGGGTTACTACAATGAGCAGTACTTC. It codes for CATAGEAGGYYNEQYF.

J is TRBJ1-2 and V is TRBV29-1, with D uncertain. Trimming took 3 bases from V and 0 from J, leaving 8 bases between them. This CDR3 spans 13 amino acids. CDR1 and CDR2 from the germline V gene are SQVTM and ANQGSEA. The CDR3 nucleotides read TGCAGCGTTGACCAAGGAACTAACTATGGCTACACCTTC. It translates to CSVDQGTNYGYTF. Based on the CDR3 plus reference TRBV29-1 and TRBJ1-2, the full variable domain is SAVISQKPSRDICQRGTSLTIQCQVDSQVTMMFWYRQQPGQSLTLIATANQGSEATYESGFVIDKFPISRPNLTFSTLTVSNMSPEDSSIYLCSVDQGTNYGYTFGSGTRLTVV.

Concerning this clonotype: Sequence at one end of the junction differs from germline and may be a read error. This chain joins TRBV4-3 and TRBJ2-1; D not certain. Germline-derived CDR1 and CDR2 are LGHNA and YSLEER. The CDR3 runs 14 residues. CDR3 protein: CTSSQDYVSNEQFF. In DNA, the CDR3 is TGCACCAGCAGCCAAGATTATGTCTCCAATGAACAGTTCTTC.

V and J are TRBV6-1 and TRBJ1-1; TRBD1 might be the D (5 bases). The CDR3 length is 20 residues. Trimming took 6 bases from V and 10 from J, leaving 39 bases between them. Germline CDR1 is MNHNS and CDR2 is SASEGT. The chain's CDR3 is CASRKQQRRTSQDGDGGAFF. The DNA for the CDR3 is TGTGCCAGCAGAAAACAACAACGCCGAACCAGTCAAGACGGAGACGGGGGAGCTTTCTTT.

The chain couples TRBV7-3 to TRBJ2-7; weak D call: TRBD2 (5 bases). The V end lost 5 bases, the J end lost 3 bases, and 11 bases lay between the germline ends. The CDR3 runs to 13 residues. In germline, CDR1 is SGHTA, CDR2 FQGTGA. The CDR3 nucleotides read TGTGCCAGCAGCACCGCCGAGGGCTACGAGCAGTACTTC. Residues: CASSTAEGYEQYF.

In this sample, this clonotype turned up once. The chain links TRBV28 to TRBJ2-7; 9 nucleotides line up with TRBD1. The DNA matches TRBJ2-1 better at its end, which makes the J call doubtful. CDR1 is MDHEN, CDR2 SYDVKM, per germline. The CDR3 length is 14 residues. CDR3 in amino acids: CASRYRDRVYEQFF. The CDR3 nucleotides read TGTGCCAGCAGGTACCGGGACAGGGTCTACGAGCAGTTCTTC.

This clonotype was counted a few times. A much bigger clone sits one base away, suggesting this may be a read error. V and J are TRBV20-1 and TRBJ2-3; TRBD1 matches at 9 bases. V dropped 6 bases and J dropped 4; count of bases not matched to a gene: 11. This CDR3 region has 15 residues. Per germline, CDR1 DFQATT and CDR2 SNEGSKA (reference sequence). In nucleotides, the CDR3 is TGCAGTGCCGGGGACAGGGTGGGATCCCCAGATACGCAGTATTTT. Encoded protein: CSAGDRVGSPDTQYF.